This T cell receptor beta chain was captured by sequencing in a study of cytomegalovirus exposure and HLA in healthy donors. Trimming took 1 base from V and 0 from J, leaving 13 bases between them. Germline V gene data show CDR1 as MGHRA and CDR2 as YSYEKL. This CDR3 has 16 amino acids. The PCR was carried out with 60 Vbeta primers and 13 Jbeta primers. Libraries were prepared by immunoSEQ multiplex PCR; TCRdb keeps only in-frame clonotypes and omits some of them. The sample lists some 100,000 clones; about 75% were seen once. This clone showed up just a few times. Other DNA sequences in this sample translate to the same CDR3.

The material sequenced was PBMCs. The chain couples TRBV4-1 to TRBJ2-7; D is possibly TRBD1 (6 bases). The sequence derives from a woman aged 40 to 50 in good health and CMV-seropositive. The CDR3 nucleotides are TGCGCCAGCAGCCAAGGGGGTGGCAGGGGCTCCTACGAGCAGTACTTC. Translated, it gives CASSQGGGRGSYEQYF.